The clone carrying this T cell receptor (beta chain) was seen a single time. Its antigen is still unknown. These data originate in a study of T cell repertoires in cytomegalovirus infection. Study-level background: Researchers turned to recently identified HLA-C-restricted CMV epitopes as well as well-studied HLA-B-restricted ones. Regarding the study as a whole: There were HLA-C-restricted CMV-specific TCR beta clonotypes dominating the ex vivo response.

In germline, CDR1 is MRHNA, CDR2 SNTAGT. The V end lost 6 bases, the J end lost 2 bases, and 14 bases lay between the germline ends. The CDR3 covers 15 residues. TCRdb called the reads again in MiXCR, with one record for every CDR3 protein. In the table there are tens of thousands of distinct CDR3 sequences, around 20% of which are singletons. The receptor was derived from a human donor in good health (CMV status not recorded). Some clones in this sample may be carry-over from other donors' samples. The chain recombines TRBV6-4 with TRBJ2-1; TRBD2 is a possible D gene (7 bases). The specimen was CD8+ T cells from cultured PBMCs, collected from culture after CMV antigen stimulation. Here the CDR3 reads CASSPGEGTYNEQFF. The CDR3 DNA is TGTGCCAGCAGCCCAGGGGAGGGAACCTACAATGAGCAGTTCTTC.